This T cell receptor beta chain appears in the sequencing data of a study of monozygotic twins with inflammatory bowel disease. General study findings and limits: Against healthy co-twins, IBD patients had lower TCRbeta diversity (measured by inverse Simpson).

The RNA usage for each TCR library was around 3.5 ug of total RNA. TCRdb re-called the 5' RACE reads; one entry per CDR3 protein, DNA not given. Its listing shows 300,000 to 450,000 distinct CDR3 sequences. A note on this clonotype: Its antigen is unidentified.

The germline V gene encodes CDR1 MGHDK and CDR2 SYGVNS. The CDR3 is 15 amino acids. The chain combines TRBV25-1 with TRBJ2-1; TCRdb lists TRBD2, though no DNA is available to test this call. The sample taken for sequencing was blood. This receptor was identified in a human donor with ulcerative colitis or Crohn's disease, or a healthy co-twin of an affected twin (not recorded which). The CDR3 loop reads CASSRAGGPNNEQFF.